A single sample is the source of the 8 T cell receptor beta chains below, sequenced in a study of Graves' ophthalmopathy and Graves' hyperthyroidism. Investigators amplified TCR beta CDR3 regions from RNA transcripts. The authors performed first-round RT-PCR with HTBI primers and then a second-round multiplex PCR. TCRdb re-called the multiplex PCR reads through MiXCR, storing one row per CDR3 protein. The sample has roughly 480,000 distinct CDR3 sequences; roughly an eighth are singletons. What was sequenced was blood. Receptor source: a woman aged 25 to 39 with Graves' ophthalmopathy.

This clonotype was seen at least ten times. The chain joins TRBV6-5 to TRBJ1-1; 8 bases align to TRBD1. Germline loops: CDR1 MNHEY, CDR2 SVGAGI. Trimming removed 11 bases from V and 4 bases from J; junction bases left unmatched: 6. This CDR3 has 12 amino acids. The CDR3 region is CAASTGATEAFF. The CDR3 nucleotides read TGTGCCGCCTCGACAGGGGCCACTGAAGCTTTCTTT.

This clonotype was found many times. The chain uses TRBV6-5 and TRBJ1-5, with D perhaps matching TRBD1 (5 bases). The V gene's germline CDR1 is MNHEY and CDR2 SVGAGI. There are 14 residues in the CDR3. Trimming left V 0 bases short and J 4 bases short, with 7 bases between. This CDR3 is CASSYSEGNQPQHF. Here the CDR3 DNA reads TGTGCCAGCAGTTACTCTGAGGGGAATCAGCCCCAGCATTTT.

This clonotype was seen at least ten times. This chain's CDR3 is CASSLSGTASQPQHF. Written as DNA, the CDR3 is TGTGCCAGCAGTCTTTCCGGGACAGCCAGTCAGCCCCAGCATTTT. The rearrangement links TRBV12-3 or TRBV12-4 to TRBJ1-5; 7 bases are shared with TRBD1. The CDR3 consists of 15 residues. The J segment lost 6 bases and the V segment lost 5 bases, leaving 10 bases of the junction unmatched.

This clonotype occurred many times. The chain combines TRBV28 with TRBJ2-5; D is possibly TRBD1 (6 bases). The germline gives CDR1 MDHEN, CDR2 SYDVKM. Between the trimmed V and J ends, which lost 6 bases and 1 base, there was a span of 12 bases. This CDR3 spans 14 amino acids. CDR3 residues: CASSQGHLQETQYF. The CDR3 nucleotides read TGTGCCAGCAGCCAGGGACACCTCCAAGAGACCCAGTACTTC.

About this clonotype itself: Just one base apart from a much larger clone, this may be a read error. The rearrangement links TRBV12-3 or TRBV12-4 to TRBJ2-2; 9 bases fit TRBD1. The CDR3 runs 15 residues. The CDR3 DNA is TGTGCCAGCAGCTCCCGACAGGGGGGGACCGGGGAGCTGTGTTTT. It specifies CASSSRQGGTGELCF.

The table lists this clonotype with many counts. The chain is built from TRBV11-1 and TRBJ2-7; 15 bases agree with TRBD2. The V gene end was trimmed by 4 bases and the J gene end by 6 bases; junction bases not matched to a gene: 16. The CDR3 sequence is 19 residues long. CDR1 is SGHAT, CDR2 FQDESV, per germline (reference sequence). CDR3 amino acids: CASSSDLPGTSGRIGEQYF. The CDR3 DNA reads as TGTGCCAGCAGCTCCGACCTGCCAGGGACTAGCGGGAGGATTGGCGAGCAGTACTTC.

This clonotype was counted ten times or more. V usage is TRBV7-3 and J usage is TRBJ1-1; D is uncertain. Trimming took 4 bases from V and 2 from J, leaving 20 bases between them. The CDR3 is made up of 17 amino acids. Germline CDR1 SGHTA, CDR2 FQGTGA. CDR3 bases: TGTGCCAGCAGCTCCGGACTTCCAGCCCCATTCAACACTGAAGCTTTCTTT. Protein product: CASSSGLPAPFNTEAFF.

This clonotype was recorded many times. An end of the junction does not agree with germline; a read error may underlie this. The chain combines TRBV12-3 or TRBV12-4 with TRBJ1-5; no clear D. The CDR3 totals 11 residues. CDR3 amino acids: CASSLGRRYDF. The CDR3 DNA sequence: TGTGCCAGCAGTTTAGGACGGAGGTACGATTTT.